This TCR beta chain was documented in a study of blood T cell repertoires in COVID-19. The repertoire was sequenced with immunoSEQ multiplex PCR; TCRdb's copy has only in-frame clones and lacks some. The sample has around 230,000 clones, 75% to 90% seen once. There are 16 residues in the CDR3. Germline V gene sequence: CDR1 LGHNA, CDR2 YNFKEQ. V was pared by 3 bases and J by 4 bases, with 6 bases of the junction left unmatched. The clonotype originates from a woman aged 40-49 years with acute COVID-19. The sequencing sample was made of PBMCs or T cells enriched from blood (not recorded which). The V and J genes are TRBV4-2 and TRBJ1-5; 10 nucleotides line up with TRBD1. In DNA form, the CDR3 reads TGTGCCAGCAGCCACGGGACAGGGGACGGTAATCAGCCCCAGCATTTT. Its translation: CASSHGTGDGNQPQHF.